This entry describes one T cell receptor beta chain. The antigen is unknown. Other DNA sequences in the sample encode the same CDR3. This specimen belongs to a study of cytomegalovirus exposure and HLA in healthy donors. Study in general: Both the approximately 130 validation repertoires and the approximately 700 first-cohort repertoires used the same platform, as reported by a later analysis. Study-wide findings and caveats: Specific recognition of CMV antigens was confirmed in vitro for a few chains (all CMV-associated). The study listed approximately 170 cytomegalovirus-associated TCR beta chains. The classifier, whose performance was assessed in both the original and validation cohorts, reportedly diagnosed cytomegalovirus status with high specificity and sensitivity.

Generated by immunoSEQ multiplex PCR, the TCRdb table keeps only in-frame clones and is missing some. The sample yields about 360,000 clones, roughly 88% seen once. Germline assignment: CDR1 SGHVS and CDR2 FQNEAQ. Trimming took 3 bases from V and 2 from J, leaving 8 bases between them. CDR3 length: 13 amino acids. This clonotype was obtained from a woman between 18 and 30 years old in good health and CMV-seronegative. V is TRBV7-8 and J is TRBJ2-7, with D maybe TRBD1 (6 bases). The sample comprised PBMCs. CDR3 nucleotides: TGTGCCAGCAGCTTGGACAGAGCCTACGAGCAGTACTTC. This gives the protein CASSLDRAYEQYF.